The 13 T cell receptor beta chains given below trace back to one sample, sequenced in a study of post-analysis software for immune sequencing data. These TCRs' antigens remain unknown. General study results and limits: Compared with controls, patients had more of about 5 TRBV segments, including TRBV5-6, TRBV5-1 and TRBV20-1.

Unique molecular identifiers were carried by the TCR beta cDNA libraries. TCRdb passed the PCR reads through MiXCR, listing each CDR3 protein once. Among hundreds of thousands of distinct CDR3 sequences, around 27% were seen once, and the ten largest hold approximately 0.6%. The specimen was blood. These receptors were obtained from a girl aged 5 to 17 with multiple sclerosis.

This clonotype was seen more than once but under ten times. V gene TRBV24-1 combines with J gene TRBJ2-7; 8 bases are a match to TRBD2. V was pared by 5 bases and J by 6 bases, with 5 bases of the junction left unmatched. This CDR3 is built from 13 residues. Germline lookup yields CDR1 KGHDR and CDR2 SFDVKD. In DNA, the CDR3 is TGTGCCACCAGTGTTCGTCGGGGGGGCGAGCAGTACTTC. Its translation: CATSVRRGGEQYF.

V gene TRBV10-3 combines with J gene TRBJ2-7; 7 bases agree with TRBD2. V trimming: 4 bases; J trimming: 5 bases; junction bases outside the gene matches: 5. The CDR3 has 13 amino acids. Germline V lookup: CDR1 ENHRY, CDR2 SYGVKD. CDR3 in amino acids: CAISGRTSDEQYF. The CDR3 nucleotides read TGTGCCATCAGTGGGCGGACTAGTGACGAGCAGTACTTC.

DNA of the CDR3: TGTGCCAGCAATGTAGCGGGAGAGGTGACCGGGGAGCTGTTTTTT. Its translation: CASNVAGEVTGELFF. The genes are TRBV6-6 and TRBJ2-2, with 9 bases fitting TRBD2. The junction had 8 bases not matched to a gene; V was cut back by 7 bases and J by 5 bases. Germline V gene sequence: CDR1 MNHNY, CDR2 SVGAGI (reference sequence). The CDR3 totals 15 residues.

J is TRBJ1-2 and V is TRBV7-2, with D perhaps TRBD1 (6 bases). CDR1 SGHTA and CDR2 FQGNSA come from the germline V gene. V was cut by 5 bases and J by 5 bases, with 12 bases left in between. The CDR3 has 13 amino acids. CDR3 nucleotides: TGTGCCAGCAGCCGCCCCCAGGGGTATGGCTACACCTTC. Encoded protein: CASSRPQGYGYTF.

The chain couples TRBV9 to TRBJ2-1; maybe TRBD2 (6 bases). The CDR3 sequence is 14 residues long. CDR1 and CDR2 (germline): SGDLS, YYNGEE. Trimming removed 4 bases at V and 6 bases at J, with 14 bases between. This chain's CDR3 is CASSPQGLPNEQFF. In nucleotides, the CDR3 is TGTGCCAGCAGCCCACAAGGACTACCCAATGAGCAGTTCTTC.

V is TRBV20-1 and J is TRBJ1-2; D call uncertain. From germline, CDR1 is DFQATT and CDR2 SNEGSKA (reference sequence). V was cut by 1 base and J by 8 bases, with 20 bases left in between. The CDR3 runs to 15 residues. In nucleotides, the CDR3 is TGCAGTGCTAGAGCTATGGGTCGGCCAAGCTCAGGCTACACCTTC. Its protein product is CSARAMGRPSSGYTF.

This clonotype was seen only once. Here the CDR3 DNA reads TGTGCCAGCAGCTTCGCGGATAGCAATCAGCCCCAGCATTTT. Translating gives CASSFADSNQPQHF. The chain has TRBV7-9 and TRBJ1-5; D uncertain. V was trimmed by 3 bases and J by 0 bases, leaving 6 bases between them. This CDR3 is built from 14 residues. Germline values: CDR1 SEHNR, CDR2 FQNEAQ (reference sequence).

There are a few counts of this clonotype. The rearrangement joins TRBV14 to TRBJ2-5; no clear D gene. V lost 1 base and J 1 base, leaving 10 bases between the germline ends. The CDR3 is 15 amino acids. Germline CDR1 is SGHDN and CDR2 is FVKESK. Here the CDR3 reads CASSQVAVSQETQYF. The CDR3 nucleotides read TGTGCCAGCAGCCAAGTCGCCGTATCCCAAGAGACCCAGTACTTC. Combining the CDR3 with reference TRBV14 and TRBJ2-5 gives the whole variable domain EAGVTQFPSHSVIEKGQTVTLRCDPISGHDNLYWYRRVMGKEIKFLLHFVKESKQDESGMPNNRFLAERTGGTYSTLKVQPAELEDSGVYFCASSQVAVSQETQYFGPGTRLLVL.

The V call is TRBV20-1, the J call TRBJ2-1; TRBD2 is a possible D gene (6 bases). The V end was cut by 5 bases, the J end by 4 bases, with 15 bases between. CDR1 is DFQATT and CDR2 is SNEGSKA in the germline V gene (reference sequence). This CDR3 is built from 14 residues. The CDR3 DNA is TGCAGTGCTCAGACCGGGAGCAGGTACAATGAGCAGTTCTTC. This translates into CSAQTGSRYNEQFF.

This clonotype appeared a few times. V is TRBV25-1 and J is TRBJ1-2; D uncertain. Germline V lookup: CDR1 MGHDK, CDR2 SYGVNS. Trimming removed 1 base from V and 6 bases from J, with 12 bases in between. The CDR3 contains 14 residues. The CDR3 is CASSEWSQTNGYTF. CDR3 nucleotides: TGTGCCAGCAGTGAATGGTCCCAGACAAATGGCTACACCTTC.

Only a few counts were recorded for this clonotype. The J gene is TRBJ2-1, the V gene TRBV27, with 12 positions matching TRBD2. In germline, CDR1 is MNHEY, CDR2 SMNVEV (reference sequence). CDR3 length equals 15 residues. The V gene end was trimmed by 6 bases and the J gene end by 4 bases; junction bases not matched to a gene: 4. CDR3 sequence: CASSPSGRVYNEQFF. The CDR3 nucleotides are TGTGCCAGCAGCCCTAGCGGGAGGGTTTACAATGAGCAGTTCTTC.

This clonotype has a handful of counts. The rearrangement uses TRBV5-1 and TRBJ2-6; the match to TRBD2 covers 8 bases. V was pared by 5 bases and J by 2 bases, with 6 bases of the junction left unmatched. The CDR3 sequence is 16 residues long. The germline CDR1 and CDR2 sequences are SGHRS and YFSETQ. CDR3 protein: CASSLSGTAGANVLTF. The DNA for the CDR3 is TGCGCCAGCAGTCTTAGCGGGACGGCTGGGGCCAACGTCCTGACTTTC.

The gene calls are TRBV6-6 and TRBJ1-1, with TRBD1 as a possible D gene (6 bases). The CDR3 extends over 15 amino acids. The V gene lost 0 bases and the J gene lost 4 bases, with 12 bases spanning the gap. Germline V CDR1 and CDR2: MNHNY, SVGAGI (reference sequence). The CDR3 spells CASSYSTPQGTEAFF. CDR3 DNA sequence: TGTGCCAGCAGTTACTCGACTCCACAGGGCACTGAAGCTTTCTTT.